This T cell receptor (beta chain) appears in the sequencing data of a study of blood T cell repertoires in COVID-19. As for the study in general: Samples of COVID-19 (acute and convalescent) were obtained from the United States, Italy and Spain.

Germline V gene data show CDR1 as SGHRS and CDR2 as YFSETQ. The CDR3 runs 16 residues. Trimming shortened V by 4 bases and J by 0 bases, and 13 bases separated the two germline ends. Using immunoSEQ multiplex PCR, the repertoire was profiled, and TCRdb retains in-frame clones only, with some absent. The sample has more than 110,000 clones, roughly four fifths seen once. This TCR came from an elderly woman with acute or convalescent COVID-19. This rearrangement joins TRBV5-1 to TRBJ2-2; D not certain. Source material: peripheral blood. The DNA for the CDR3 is TGCGCCAGCAGCCCGGCCGGCGGCACGAACACCGGGGAGCTGTTTTTT. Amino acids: CASSPAGGTNTGELFF.